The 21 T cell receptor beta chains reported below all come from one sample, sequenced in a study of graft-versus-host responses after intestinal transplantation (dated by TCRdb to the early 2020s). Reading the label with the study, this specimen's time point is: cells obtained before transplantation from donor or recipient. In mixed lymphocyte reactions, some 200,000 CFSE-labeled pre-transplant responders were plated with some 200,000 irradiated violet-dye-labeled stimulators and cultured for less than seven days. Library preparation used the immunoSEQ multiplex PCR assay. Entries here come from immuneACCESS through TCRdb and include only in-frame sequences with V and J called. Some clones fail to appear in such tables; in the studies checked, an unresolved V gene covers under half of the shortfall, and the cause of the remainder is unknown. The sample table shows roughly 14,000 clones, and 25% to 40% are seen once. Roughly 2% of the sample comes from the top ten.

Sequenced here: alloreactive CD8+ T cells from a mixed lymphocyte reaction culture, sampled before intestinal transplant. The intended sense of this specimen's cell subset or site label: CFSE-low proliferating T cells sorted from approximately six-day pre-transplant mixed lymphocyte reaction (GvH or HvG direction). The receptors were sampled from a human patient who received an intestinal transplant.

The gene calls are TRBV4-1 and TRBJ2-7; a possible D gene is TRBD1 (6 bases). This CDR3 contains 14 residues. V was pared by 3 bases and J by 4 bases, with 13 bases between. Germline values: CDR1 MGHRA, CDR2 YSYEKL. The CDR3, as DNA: TGCGCCAGCAGCCAGGGCACAAGGGGGTACGAGCAGTACTTC. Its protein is CASSQGTRGYEQYF.

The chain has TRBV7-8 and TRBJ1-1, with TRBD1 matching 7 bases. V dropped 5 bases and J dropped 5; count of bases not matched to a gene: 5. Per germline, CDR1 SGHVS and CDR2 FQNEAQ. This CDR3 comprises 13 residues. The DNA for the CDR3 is TGTGCCAGCAGCACCGAGGGACAGACTGAAGCTTTCTTT. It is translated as CASSTEGQTEAFF.

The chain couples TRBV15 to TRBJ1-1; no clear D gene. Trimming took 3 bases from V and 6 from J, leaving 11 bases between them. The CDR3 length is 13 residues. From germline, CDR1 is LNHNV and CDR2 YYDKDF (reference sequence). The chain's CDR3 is CATSSRRRPEAFF. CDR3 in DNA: TGTGCCACCAGCAGTAGGAGGAGGCCTGAAGCTTTCTTT.

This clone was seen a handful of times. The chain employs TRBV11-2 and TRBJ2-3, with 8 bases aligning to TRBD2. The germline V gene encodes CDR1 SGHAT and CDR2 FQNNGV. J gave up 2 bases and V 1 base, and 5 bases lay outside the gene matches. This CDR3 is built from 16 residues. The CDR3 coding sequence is TGTGCCAGCAGCTTAGTCGGGGGGGCTACCACAGATACGCAGTATTTT. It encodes CASSLVGGATTDTQYF.

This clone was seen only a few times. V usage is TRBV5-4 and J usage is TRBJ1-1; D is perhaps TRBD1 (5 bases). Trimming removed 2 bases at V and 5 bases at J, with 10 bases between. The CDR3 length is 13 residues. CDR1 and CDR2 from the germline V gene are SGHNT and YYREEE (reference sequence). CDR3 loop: CASSFRGGTEAFF. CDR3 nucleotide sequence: TGTGCCAGCAGCTTTCGGGGGGGGACTGAAGCTTTCTTT.

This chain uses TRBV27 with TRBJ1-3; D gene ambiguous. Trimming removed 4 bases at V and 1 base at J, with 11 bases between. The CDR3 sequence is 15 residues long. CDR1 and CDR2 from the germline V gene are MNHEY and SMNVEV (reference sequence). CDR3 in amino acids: CASSSVVGSGNTIYF. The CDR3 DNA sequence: TGTGCCAGCAGTTCCGTGGTCGGTTCTGGAAACACCATATATTTT.

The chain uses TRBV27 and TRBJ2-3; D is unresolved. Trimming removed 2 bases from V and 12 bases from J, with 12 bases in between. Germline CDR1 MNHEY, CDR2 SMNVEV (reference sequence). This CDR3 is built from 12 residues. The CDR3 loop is CASSLGHGPQYF. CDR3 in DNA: TGTGCCAGCAGTTTAGGGCACGGCCCCCAGTATTTT.

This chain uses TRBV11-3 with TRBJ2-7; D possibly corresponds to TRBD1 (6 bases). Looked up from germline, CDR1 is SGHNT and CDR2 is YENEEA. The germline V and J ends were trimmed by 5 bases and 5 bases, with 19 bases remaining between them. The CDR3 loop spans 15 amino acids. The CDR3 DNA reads TGTGCCAGCAGCGCCCGTGGACAGTTGGTGGACGAGCAGTACTTC. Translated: CASSARGQLVDEQYF.

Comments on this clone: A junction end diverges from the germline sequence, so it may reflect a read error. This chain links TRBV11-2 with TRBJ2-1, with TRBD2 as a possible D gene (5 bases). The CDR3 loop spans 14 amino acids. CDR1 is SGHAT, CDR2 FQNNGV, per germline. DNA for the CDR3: TGTGCCAGCAGCTTAGCTCGGGGATACAATGAGCGGTTCTTC. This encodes CASSLARGYNERFF. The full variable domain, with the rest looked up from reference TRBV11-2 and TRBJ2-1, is EAGVAQSPRYKIIEKRQSVAFWCNPISGHATLYWYQQILGQGPKLLIQFQNNGVVDDSQLPKDRFSAERLKGVDSTLKIQPAKLEDSAVYLCASSLARGYNERFFGPGTRLTVL.

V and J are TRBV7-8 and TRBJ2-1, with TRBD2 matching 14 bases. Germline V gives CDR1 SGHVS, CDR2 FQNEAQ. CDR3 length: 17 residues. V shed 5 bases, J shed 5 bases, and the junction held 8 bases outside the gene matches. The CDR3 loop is CASSPGLAGGLNNEQFF. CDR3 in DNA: TGTGCCAGCAGCCCAGGACTAGCGGGGGGACTGAACAATGAGCAGTTCTTC.

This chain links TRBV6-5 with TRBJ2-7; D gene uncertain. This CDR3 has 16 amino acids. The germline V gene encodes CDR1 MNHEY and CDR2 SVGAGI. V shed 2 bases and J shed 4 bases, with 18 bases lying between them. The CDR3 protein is CASSYHSIWARYEQYF. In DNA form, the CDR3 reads TGTGCCAGCAGTTACCACTCGATTTGGGCCAGGTACGAGCAGTACTTC.

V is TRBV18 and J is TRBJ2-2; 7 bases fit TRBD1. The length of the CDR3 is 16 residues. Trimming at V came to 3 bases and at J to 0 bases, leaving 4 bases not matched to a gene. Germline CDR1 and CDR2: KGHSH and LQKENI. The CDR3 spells CASSPWDSANTGELFF. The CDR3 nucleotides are TGTGCCAGCTCACCTTGGGACAGTGCGAACACCGGGGAGCTGTTTTTT.

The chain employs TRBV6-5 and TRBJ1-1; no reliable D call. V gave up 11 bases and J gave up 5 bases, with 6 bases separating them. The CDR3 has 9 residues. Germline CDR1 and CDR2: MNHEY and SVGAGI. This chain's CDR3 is CAAGTEAFF. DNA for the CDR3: TGTGCCGCAGGAACTGAAGCTTTCTTT.

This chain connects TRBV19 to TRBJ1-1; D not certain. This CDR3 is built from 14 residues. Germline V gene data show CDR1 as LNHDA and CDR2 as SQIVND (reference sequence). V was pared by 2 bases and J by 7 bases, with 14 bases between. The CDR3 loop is CASSIFGHYDEAFF. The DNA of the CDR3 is TGTGCCAGTAGTATATTTGGCCATTATGATGAAGCTTTCTTT.

CDR3 region: CASSFLAGELFF. The CDR3 region has the DNA TGTGCCAGCAGTTTTCTCGCCGGGGAGCTGTTTTTT. V is TRBV27 and J is TRBJ2-2; D remains unclear. In germline, CDR1 is MNHEY, CDR2 SMNVEV (reference sequence). The CDR3 runs 12 residues. V lost 3 bases, J lost 6 bases, and 5 bases lay in between.

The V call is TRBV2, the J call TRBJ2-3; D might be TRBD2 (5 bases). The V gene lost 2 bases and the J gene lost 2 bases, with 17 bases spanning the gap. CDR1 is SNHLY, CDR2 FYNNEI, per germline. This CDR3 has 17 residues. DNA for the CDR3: TGTGCCAGCAGTGAACTAGTGAGCGGTCGGCACACAGATACGCAGTATTTT. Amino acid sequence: CASSELVSGRHTDTQYF.

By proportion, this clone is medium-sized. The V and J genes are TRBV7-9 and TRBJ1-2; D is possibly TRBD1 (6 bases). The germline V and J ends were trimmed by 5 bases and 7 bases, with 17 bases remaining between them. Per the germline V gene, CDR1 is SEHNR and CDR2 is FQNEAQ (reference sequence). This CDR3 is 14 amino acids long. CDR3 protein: CASSDRPTGGGYTF. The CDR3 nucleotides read TGTGCCAGCAGCGACCGCCCGACAGGAGGTGGCTACACCTTC.

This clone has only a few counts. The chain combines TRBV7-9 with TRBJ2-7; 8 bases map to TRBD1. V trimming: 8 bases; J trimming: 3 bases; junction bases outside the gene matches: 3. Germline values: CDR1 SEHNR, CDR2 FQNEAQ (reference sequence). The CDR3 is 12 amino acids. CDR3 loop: CASSGQGYEQYF. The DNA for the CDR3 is TGTGCCAGCTCCGGACAGGGCTACGAGCAGTACTTC.

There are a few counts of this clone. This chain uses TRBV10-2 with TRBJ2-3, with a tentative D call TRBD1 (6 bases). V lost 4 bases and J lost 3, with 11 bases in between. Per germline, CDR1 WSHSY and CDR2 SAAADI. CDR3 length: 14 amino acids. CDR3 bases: TGCGCCAGCAGTGCAGGGGTTGGGACAGATACGCAGTATTTT. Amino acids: CASSAGVGTDTQYF.

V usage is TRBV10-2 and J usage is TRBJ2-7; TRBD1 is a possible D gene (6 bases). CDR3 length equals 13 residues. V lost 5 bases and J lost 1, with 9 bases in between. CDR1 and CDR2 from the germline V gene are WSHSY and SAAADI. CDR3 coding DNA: TGCGCCAGCAGTTTAGGGGGTTCCTACGAGCAGTACTTC. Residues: CASSLGGSYEQYF.

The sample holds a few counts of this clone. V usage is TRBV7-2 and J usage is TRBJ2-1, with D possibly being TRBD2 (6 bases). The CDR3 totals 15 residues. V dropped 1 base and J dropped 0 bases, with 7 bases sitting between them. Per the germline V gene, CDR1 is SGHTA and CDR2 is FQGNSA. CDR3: CASSLGGGSYNEQFF. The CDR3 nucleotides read TGTGCCAGCAGCTTAGGGGGAGGCTCCTACAATGAGCAGTTCTTC.